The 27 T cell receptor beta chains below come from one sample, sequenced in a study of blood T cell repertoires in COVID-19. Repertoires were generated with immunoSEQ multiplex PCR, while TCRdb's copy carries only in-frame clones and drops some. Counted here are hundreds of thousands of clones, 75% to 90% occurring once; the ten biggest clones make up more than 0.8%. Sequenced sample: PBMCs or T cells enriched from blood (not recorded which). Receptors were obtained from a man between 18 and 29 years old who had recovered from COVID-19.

The CDR3 DNA reads as TGCGCCAGCTTCGGTGGCCCCCGCGGCGCCTACAATGAGCAGTTCTTC. It is translated as CASFGGPRGAYNEQFF. The rearrangement joins TRBV5-1 to TRBJ2-1; unclear D gene. The CDR3 runs 16 residues. V lost 7 bases and J lost 2, with 19 bases in between. Germline V gene sequence: CDR1 SGHRS, CDR2 YFSETQ. The full variable domain, completed using reference TRBV5-1 and TRBJ2-1, is KAGVTQTPRYLIKTRGQQVTLSCSPISGHRSVSWYQQTPGQGLQFLFEYFSETQRNKGNFPGRFSGRQFSNSRSEMNVSTLELGDSALYLCASFGGPRGAYNEQFFGPGTRLTVL.

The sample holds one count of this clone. The CDR3 loop is CASSPLLGVLPIGYTF. The CDR3 nucleotides are TGTGCCAGCAGCCCCCTGCTCGGGGTGCTTCCTATAGGCTACACCTTC. This chain links TRBV7-9 with TRBJ1-2; D not certain. This CDR3 comprises 16 residues. V lost 5 bases and J 8 bases, leaving 24 bases between the germline ends. In germline, CDR1 is SEHNR, CDR2 FQNEAQ (reference sequence).

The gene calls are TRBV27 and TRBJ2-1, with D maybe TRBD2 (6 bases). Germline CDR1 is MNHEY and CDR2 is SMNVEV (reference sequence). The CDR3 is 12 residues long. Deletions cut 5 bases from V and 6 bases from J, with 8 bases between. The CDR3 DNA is TGTGCCAGCAGTGGGAGGTTCAATGAGCAGTTCTTC. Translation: CASSGRFNEQFF.

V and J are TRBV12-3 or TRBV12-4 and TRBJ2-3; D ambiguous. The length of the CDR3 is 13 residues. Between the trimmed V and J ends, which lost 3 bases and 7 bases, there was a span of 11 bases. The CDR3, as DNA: TGTGCCAGCAGTTTCGCGGAGAGAAATACGCAGTATTTT. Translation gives CASSFAERNTQYF.

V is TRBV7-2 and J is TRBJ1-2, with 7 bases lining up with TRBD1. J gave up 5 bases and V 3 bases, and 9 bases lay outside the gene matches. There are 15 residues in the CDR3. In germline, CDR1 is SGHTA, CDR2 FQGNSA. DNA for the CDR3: TGTGCCAGCAGCTTTGCTCAGGGGGTGGGGTATGGCTACACCTTC. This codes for CASSFAQGVGYGYTF.

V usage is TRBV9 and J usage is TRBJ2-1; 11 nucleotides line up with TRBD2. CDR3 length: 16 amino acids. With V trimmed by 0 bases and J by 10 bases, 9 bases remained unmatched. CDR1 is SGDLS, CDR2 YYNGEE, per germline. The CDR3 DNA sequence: TGTGCCAGCAGCGTAGGGCTAGCGGGAGGCGGACGGGAGCAGTTCTTC. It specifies CASSVGLAGGGREQFF.

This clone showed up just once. DNA of the CDR3: TGTGCCAGCAGCTTGCCGGGACAGGGGGTGTTCGACACTGAAGCTTTCTTT. The encoded protein is CASSLPGQGVFDTEAFF. The chain couples TRBV7-8 to TRBJ1-1; 11 bases are shared with TRBD1. This CDR3 region has 17 residues. Germline CDR1 is SGHVS and CDR2 is FQNEAQ. J gave up 3 bases and V 3 bases, and 9 bases lay outside the gene matches.

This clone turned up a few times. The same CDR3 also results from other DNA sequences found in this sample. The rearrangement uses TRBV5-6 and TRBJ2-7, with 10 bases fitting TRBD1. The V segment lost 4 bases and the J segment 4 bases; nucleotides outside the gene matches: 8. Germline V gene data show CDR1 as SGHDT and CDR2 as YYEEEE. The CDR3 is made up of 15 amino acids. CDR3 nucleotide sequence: TGTGCCAGCAGCCGACCGGGACAGGGGTCGTACGAGCAGTACTTC. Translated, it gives CASSRPGQGSYEQYF.

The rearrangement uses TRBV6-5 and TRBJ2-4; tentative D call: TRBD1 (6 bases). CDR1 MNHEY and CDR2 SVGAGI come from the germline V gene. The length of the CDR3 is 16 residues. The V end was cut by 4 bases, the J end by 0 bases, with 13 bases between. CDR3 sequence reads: CASSSTGQLAKNIQYF. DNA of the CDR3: TGTGCCAGCAGTTCAACAGGGCAACTAGCCAAAAACATTCAGTACTTC.

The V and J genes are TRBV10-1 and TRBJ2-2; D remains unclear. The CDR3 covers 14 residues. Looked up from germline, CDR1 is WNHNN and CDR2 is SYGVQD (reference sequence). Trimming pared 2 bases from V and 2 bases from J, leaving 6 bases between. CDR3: CASSESPNTGELFF. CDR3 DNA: TGCGCCAGCAGTGAGAGCCCCAACACCGGGGAGCTGTTTTTT.

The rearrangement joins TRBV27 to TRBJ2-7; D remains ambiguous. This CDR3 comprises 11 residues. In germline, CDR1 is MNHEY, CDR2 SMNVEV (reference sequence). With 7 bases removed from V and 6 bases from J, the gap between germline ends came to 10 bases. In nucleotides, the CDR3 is TGTGCCAGCAAGCTGGTTGGCGAGCAGTACTTC. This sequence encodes CASKLVGEQYF.

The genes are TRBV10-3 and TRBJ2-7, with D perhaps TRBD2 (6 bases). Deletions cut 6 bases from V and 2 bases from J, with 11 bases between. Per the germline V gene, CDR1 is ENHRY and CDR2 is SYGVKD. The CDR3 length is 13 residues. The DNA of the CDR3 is TGTGCCATCAGGTCTAGCGAGACCTACGAGCAGTACTTC. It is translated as CAIRSSETYEQYF.

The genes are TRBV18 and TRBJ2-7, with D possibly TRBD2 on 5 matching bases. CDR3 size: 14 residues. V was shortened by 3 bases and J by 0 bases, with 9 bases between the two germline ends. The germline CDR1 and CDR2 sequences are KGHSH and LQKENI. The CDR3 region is CASSPGDSSYEQYF. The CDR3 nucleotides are TGTGCCAGCTCACCCGGGGATTCCTCCTACGAGCAGTACTTC.

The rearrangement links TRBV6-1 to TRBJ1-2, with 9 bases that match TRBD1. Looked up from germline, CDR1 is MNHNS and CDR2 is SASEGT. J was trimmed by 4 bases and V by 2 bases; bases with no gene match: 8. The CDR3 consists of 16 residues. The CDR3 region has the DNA TGTGCCAGCAGTGAACCGGGACAGGGTAGTAGCTATGGCTACACCTTC. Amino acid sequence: CASSEPGQGSSYGYTF.

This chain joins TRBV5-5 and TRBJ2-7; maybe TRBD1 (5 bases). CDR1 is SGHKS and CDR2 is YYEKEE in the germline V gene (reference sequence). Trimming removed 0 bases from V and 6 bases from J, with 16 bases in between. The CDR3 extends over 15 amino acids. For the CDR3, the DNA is TGTGCCAGCAGCTTGGGTTTCAGGTCAGGGTTCGAGCAGTACTTC. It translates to CASSLGFRSGFEQYF.

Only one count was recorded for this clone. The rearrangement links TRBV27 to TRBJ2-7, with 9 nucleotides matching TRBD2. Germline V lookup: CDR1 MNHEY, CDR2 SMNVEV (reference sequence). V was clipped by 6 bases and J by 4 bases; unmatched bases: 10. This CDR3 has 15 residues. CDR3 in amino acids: CASSLAGAWVYEQYF. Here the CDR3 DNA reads TGTGCCAGCAGCTTAGCGGGAGCATGGGTATACGAGCAGTACTTC.

In nucleotides, the CDR3 is TGTGCCAGCAGCCTTCGTGGCCCTACCGGGGAGCTGTTTTTT. Translated, it gives CASSLRGPTGELFF. V is TRBV3-1 (or the pseudogene TRBV3-2) and J is TRBJ2-2; D is uncertain. Germline V lookup: CDR1 LGHDT, CDR2 YNNKEL (reference sequence). CDR3 length equals 14 residues. V lost 4 bases, J lost 5 bases, and 11 bases lay in between.

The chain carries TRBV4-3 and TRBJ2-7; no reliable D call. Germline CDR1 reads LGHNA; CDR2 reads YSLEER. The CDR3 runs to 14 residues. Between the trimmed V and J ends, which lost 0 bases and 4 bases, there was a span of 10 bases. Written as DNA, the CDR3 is TGCGCCAGCAGCCAAGATTCTGGAGTATACGAGCAGTACTTC. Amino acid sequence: CASSQDSGVYEQYF.

This chain's CDR3 is CASRLNRQTPTGELFF. CDR3 DNA sequence: TGTGCCAGCAGACTAAATAGGCAAACGCCCACCGGGGAGCTGTTTTTT. V is TRBV7-2 and J is TRBJ2-2; D ambiguous. Germline values: CDR1 SGHTA, CDR2 FQGNSA. The CDR3 contains 16 residues. V gave up 6 bases and J gave up 4 bases, with 18 bases separating them.

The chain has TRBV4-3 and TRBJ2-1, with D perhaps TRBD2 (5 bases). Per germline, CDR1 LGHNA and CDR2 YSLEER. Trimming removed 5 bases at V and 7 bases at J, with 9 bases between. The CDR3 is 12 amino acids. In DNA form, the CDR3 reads TGCGCCAGCAGCGATCGAGGGAATGAGCAGTTCTTC. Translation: CASSDRGNEQFF.

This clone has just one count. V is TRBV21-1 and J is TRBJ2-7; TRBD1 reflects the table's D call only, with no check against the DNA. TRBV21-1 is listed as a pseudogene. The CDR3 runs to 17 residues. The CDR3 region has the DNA TGTGCCAGCAGCAAAGAAGGTTTACGAGGGGGCCTCTACGAGCAGTACTTC. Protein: CASSKEGLRGGLYEQYF.

The CDR3 DNA reads TGCGCCAGCAGCCCGACCGGGACAGACAATCAGCCCCAGCATTTT. This codes for CASSPTGTDNQPQHF. V and J are TRBV5-1 and TRBJ1-5, with TRBD1 matching 7 bases. The CDR3 has 15 residues. Trimming cost V 4 bases and J 3 bases; bases outside gene matches: 7. Germline V CDR1 and CDR2: SGHRS, YFSETQ.

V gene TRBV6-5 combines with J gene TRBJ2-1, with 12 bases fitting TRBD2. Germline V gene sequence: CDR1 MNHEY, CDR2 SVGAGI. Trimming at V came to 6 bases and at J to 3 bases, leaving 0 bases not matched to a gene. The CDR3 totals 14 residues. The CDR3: CASRLAGGYNEQFF. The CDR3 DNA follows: TGTGCCAGCAGACTAGCGGGAGGCTACAATGAGCAGTTCTTC.

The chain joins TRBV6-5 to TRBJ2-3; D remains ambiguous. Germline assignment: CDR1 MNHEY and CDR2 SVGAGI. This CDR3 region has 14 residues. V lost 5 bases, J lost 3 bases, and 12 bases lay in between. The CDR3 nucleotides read TGTGCCAGCAGTCGCATCCGGTCGACAGATACGCAGTATTTT. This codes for CASSRIRSTDTQYF.

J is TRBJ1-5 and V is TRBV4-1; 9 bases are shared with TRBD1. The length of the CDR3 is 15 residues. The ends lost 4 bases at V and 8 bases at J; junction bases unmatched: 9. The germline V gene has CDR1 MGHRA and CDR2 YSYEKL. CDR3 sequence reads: CASSRNRQGGEPQHF. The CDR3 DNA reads TGCGCCAGCAGCCGTAATAGACAGGGGGGTGAGCCCCAGCATTTT.

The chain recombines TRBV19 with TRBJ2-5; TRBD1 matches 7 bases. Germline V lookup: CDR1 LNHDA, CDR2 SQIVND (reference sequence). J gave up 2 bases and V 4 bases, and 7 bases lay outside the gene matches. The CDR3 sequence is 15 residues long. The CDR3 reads CASSTPGQPQETQYF. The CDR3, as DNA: TGTGCCAGTAGTACTCCGGGACAGCCTCAAGAGACCCAGTACTTC.

The CDR3, as DNA: TGTGCCAGCAGTCTCCCCGGGACAGCCGAAGCTTTCTTT. This encodes CASSLPGTAEAFF. The V and J genes are TRBV2 and TRBJ1-1; 7 bases map to TRBD1. Germline CDR1 is SNHLY and CDR2 is FYNNEI. The CDR3 sequence is 13 residues long. V dropped 5 bases and J dropped 8; count of bases not matched to a gene: 8.